Reported below is one T cell receptor (beta chain). This clonotype was detected many times. What this receptor recognizes is not known. Base qualities were left out, and no much larger clone turns up one base away. The study was a case-control design nested within a healthcare worker cohort in London, UK, with weekly nasopharyngeal swab PCR tests and blood sampling. Between 23 and 31 March 2020, the week of the UK lockdown, healthcare workers were enrolled and then followed up weekly for as long as 16 weeks. This record comes from a study of early T cells in non-severe SARS-CoV-2 infection (dated by TCRdb to the early 2020s). Notes on the research overall: Because TCR sequencing was done on bulk RNA from unsorted whole blood, the alpha and beta chains could not be paired. General study outcomes and caveats: VDJdb matching was skewed toward anti-spike CD8 responses and likely underestimated virus-specific expansions by missing private and CD4 specificities.

The library was prepared using 5' RACE. The data were produced on a NextSeq 500. The TCR library protocol attached unique molecular identifiers to individual cDNA molecules to correct for sequencing error and PCR bias. Both TCR alpha and beta chains were sequenced, and tight co-correlation was observed between alpha and beta sequence abundances in each sample. The original methods were these. Decombinator V4 was used to perform V gene, J gene and CDR3 annotation of TCR sequences. Expanded TCRs were defined as changing significantly between any two time points under a Poisson model with p below 0.0001. Abundances of TCRs were expressed as counts per million after normalisation to the total number of TCRs sequenced in each sample. MAIT TCRs were defined by TRAV1-2 paired with TRAJ12, TRAJ20 or TRAJ33, and iNKT TCRs by TRAV10 paired with TRAJ18. VDJdb, accessed 1 November 2021, was searched for CMV, EBV and SARS-CoV-2 annotated TCRs, with TCRs annotated for multiple antigens excluded. TCRdb reprocessing: public reads trimmed at Q25 with fastp, clones called with MiXCR, in-frame beta chains kept. Each record represents a unique CDR3 protein, reported with the most common genes and DNA among its rows. TCRdb's processing, not the authors', yielded these V and J calls. Here the sample has roughly 20,000 distinct CDR3 sequences; approximately 5.4% occur a single time. The ten largest account for approximately 14% of the sample.

The CDR3 runs 13 residues from the cysteine to the phenylalanine. The sequence is cut down to CDR3 DNA, 39 bases in frame from base 1. Relative to germline, V is 6 bases shorter and J is 5 bases shorter, with 13 bases between their ends. The source was whole blood, collected at baseline. The rearrangement joined TRBV12-3 or TRBV12-4 to TRBJ1-1; no D gene is confidently identified. This sequence originates from an adult who was a healthcare worker with PCR-confirmed SARS-CoV-2 infection or an uninfected control (not recorded which). CDR3 protein: CASSKPEKTEAFF. The DNA sequence follows: TGTGCCAGCAGCAAACCTGAGAAAACTGAAGCTTTCTTT.